This is a list of T cell receptor beta chains from one sample in a study of response to subunit inactivated influenza vaccine. TCRdb itself ran the RT-PCR reads through MiXCR, one entry per CDR3 protein. The table records roughly 710,000 distinct CDR3 sequences, approximately 15% of them present only once. Specimen: PBMCs from blood, collected approximately 15 days before vaccination. These receptors were collected from a man in his fifties or sixties who received an inactivated influenza vaccine. CDR3s include the opening cysteine and the closing phenylalanine or tryptophan. A D gene is named only where the DNA matches it firmly. For some rows the clone size is stated as once, few or many, or as a class when expanded; others skip it.

length: 16; D: .; V: TRBV5-1; J: TRBJ2-5; size: .; DNA: TGCGCCAGCAGCGAACAAGCGGGCGGGTCGGGAGAGACCCAGTACTTC; CDR3: CASSEQAGGSGETQYF
length: 15; D: .; V: TRBV5-5; J: TRBJ1-4; size: few; DNA: TGTGCCAGCAGCCAGGGGTCAGCAACTAATGAAAAACTGTTTTTT; CDR3: CASSQGSATNEKLFF
length: 13; D: .; V: TRBV5-1; J: TRBJ2-7; size: .; DNA: TGCGCCAGCAGCTTGCCCCGGCCCTACGAGCAGTACTTC; CDR3: CASSLPRPYEQYF
length: 15; D: TRBD1; V: TRBV5-1; J: TRBJ2-1; size: few; DNA: TGCGCCAGCAGCACGGGACAGGGGACCTACAATGAGCAGTTCTTC; CDR3: CASSTGQGTYNEQFF
length: 13; D: .; V: TRBV20-1; J: TRBJ1-2; size: .; DNA: TGCAGTGCTAGAGATACGAGAGAGGGTGGCTACACCTTC; CDR3: CSARDTREGGYTF
length: 13; D: .; V: TRBV19; J: TRBJ2-7; size: .; DNA: TGTGCCAGTAGTATCCGTCCGGACTACGAGCAGTACTTC; CDR3: CASSIRPDYEQYF
length: 15; D: .; V: TRBV28; J: TRBJ2-2; size: .; DNA: TGTGCCAGCAGTTTCATAGAGCAGGGTTCCGGGGAGCTGTTTTTT; CDR3: CASSFIEQGSGELFF
length: 16; D: .; V: TRBV4-3; J: TRBJ2-1; size: .; DNA: TGCGCCAGCAGCCGGACGGGCATGGCCCCCTCAGGGGAGCAGTTCTTC; CDR3: CASSRTGMAPSGEQFF
length: 13; D: .; V: TRBV14; J: TRBJ2-5; size: many; DNA: TGTGCCAGCAGCCAGTGGGGTCTCGAGACCCAGTACTTC; CDR3: CASSQWGLETQYF
length: 14; D: .; V: TRBV7-2; J: TRBJ1-3; size: few; DNA: TGTGCCAGCAGCCTTATGGGCTCTGGAAACACCATATATTTT; CDR3: CASSLMGSGNTIYF
length: 14; D: TRBD1; V: TRBV19; J: TRBJ2-7; size: .; DNA: TGTGCCAGTAGACAGGGGTTAAGGGACTACGAGCAGTACTTC; CDR3: CASRQGLRDYEQYF
length: 16; D: TRBD2; V: TRBV9; J: TRBJ2-2; size: many; DNA: TGTGCCAGCGGGACTAGCGGGAGTCAGGACACCGGGGAGCTGTTTTTT; CDR3: CASGTSGSQDTGELFF
length: 14; D: .; V: TRBV28; J: TRBJ2-5; size: few; DNA: TGTGCCAGCGGGGGGGGGGCGGAATCGGAGACCCAGTACTTC; CDR3: CASGGGAESETQYF
length: 13; D: .; V: TRBV9; J: TRBJ1-6; size: .; DNA: TGTGCCAGCAGCCTCATGGGGTCTTCACCCCTCCACTTT; CDR3: CASSLMGSSPLHF
length: 14; D: .; V: TRBV5-5; J: TRBJ2-7; size: few; DNA: TGTGCCAGCAGCTTCCCAGGGCGGGACTACGAGCAGTACTTC; CDR3: CASSFPGRDYEQYF
length: 16; D: .; V: TRBV12-3/TRBV12-4; J: TRBJ2-2; size: .; DNA: TGTGCCAGCAGTTTATACCCCGGTATCCCCACCGGGGAGCTGTTTTTT; CDR3: CASSLYPGIPTGELFF
length: 14; D: .; V: TRBV6-2/TRBV6-3; J: TRBJ1-2; size: few; DNA: TGTGCCAGCAGTTACTCGACGGTCAGATATGGCTACACCTTC; CDR3: CASSYSTVRYGYTF
length: 11; D: .; V: TRBV6-2/TRBV6-3; J: TRBJ2-7; size: .; DNA: TGTGCCAGCAGTTATTCCATCGAGCAGTACTTC; CDR3: CASSYSIEQYF
length: 15; D: .; V: TRBV6-5; J: TRBJ1-6; size: .; DNA: TGTGCCAGCAGTTATACGGGACGGTTTAATTCACCCCTCCACTTT; CDR3: CASSYTGRFNSPLHF
length: 15; D: .; V: TRBV6-5; J: TRBJ1-1; size: many; DNA: TGTGCCAGCAGCCCCCGCGGCAGATCGAACACTGAAGCTTTCTTT; CDR3: CASSPRGRSNTEAFF
length: 14; D: TRBD1; V: TRBV20-1; J: TRBJ2-1; size: .; DNA: TGCAGTGCTAGAGCGGGACAGGGGCTCAATGAGCAGTTCTTC; CDR3: CSARAGQGLNEQFF
length: 15; D: .; V: TRBV7-2; J: TRBJ2-7; size: .; DNA: TGTGCCAGCAGCTTATATTGGACACGGGCCTCGGAGCAGTACTTC; CDR3: CASSLYWTRASEQYF